This T cell receptor (beta chain) is from a study of a mutant IDH1 vaccine in newly diagnosed glioma. In the study overall: Beginning 4-6 weeks after radiotherapy alone, or with temozolomide cycles, vaccination took place. Averaging roughly 40 years of age, treated patients were around 60% male and about 38% female. Standard pretreatment was either radiotherapy, temozolomide, or, for most, radiochemotherapy with temozolomide.

Time point in this sample: week 23, last vaccination. Each dose of the vaccine consisted of 300 ug of mutant IDH1 20-mer peptide, with topical imiquimod. Findings and limits, study-wide: Most patients, around 93%, showed vaccine-induced immune responses.

The CDR3 runs 14 residues. Germline lookup yields CDR1 SEHNR and CDR2 FQNEAQ (reference sequence). Trimming pared 4 bases from V and 2 bases from J, leaving 9 bases between. TCRdb keeps only in-frame clones here, not all; method: immunoSEQ multiplex PCR. The profile shows 35,000 to 55,000 clones, 65% to 85% of them singletons. A remark on this clone: What it binds is unknown.

V usage is TRBV7-9 and J usage is TRBJ1-3, with D possibly matching TRBD1 (6 bases). The input for sequencing was PBMCs, taken from a glioma patient whose treatment included an IDH1 peptide vaccine. The origin of this receptor is a woman aged 18-30 years with glioma. Some clones in this sample may be carry-over from other donors' samples. The CDR3 is CASSSGAAGNTIYF. The CDR3 region has the DNA TGTGCCAGCAGCTCGGGGGCCGCTGGAAACACCATATATTTT.